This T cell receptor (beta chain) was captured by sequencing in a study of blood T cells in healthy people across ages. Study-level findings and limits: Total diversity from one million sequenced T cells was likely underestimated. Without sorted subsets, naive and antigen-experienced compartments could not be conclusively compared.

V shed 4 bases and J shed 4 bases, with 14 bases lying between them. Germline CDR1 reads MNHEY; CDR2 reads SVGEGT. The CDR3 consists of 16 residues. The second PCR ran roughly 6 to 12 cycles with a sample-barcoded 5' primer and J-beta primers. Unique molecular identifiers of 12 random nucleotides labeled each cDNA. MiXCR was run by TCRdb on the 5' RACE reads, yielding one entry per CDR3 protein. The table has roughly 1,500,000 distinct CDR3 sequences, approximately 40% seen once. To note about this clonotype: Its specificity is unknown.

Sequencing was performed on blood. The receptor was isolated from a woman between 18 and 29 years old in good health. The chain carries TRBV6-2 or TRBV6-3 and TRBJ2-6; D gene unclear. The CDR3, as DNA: TGTGCCAGCAGTTCCCCTCGGTACCCCGGGGCCAACGTCCTGACTTTC. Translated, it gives CASSSPRYPGANVLTF.